A single sample gave rise to the 14 T cell receptor beta chains below, sequenced in a study of radiotherapy plus CTLA-4 blockade in lung cancer (dated by TCRdb to 2016 to 2019). The protocol used for the library was the immunoSEQ multiplex PCR assay. Not all clones reach the TCRdb copy of this immuneACCESS table, which keeps in-frame sequences only. Checked studies attribute under half of the gap to unresolved V genes and leave the rest unexplained. This sample holds about 45,000 clones; roughly 59% were observed only once. Of the sample, 15% to 20% falls within the top ten clones. The input for sequencing was peripheral blood, taken from a patient treated with radiotherapy plus ipilimumab. The origin of the receptors is a human donor with non-small cell lung cancer who had a partial response to radiotherapy plus ipilimumab.

This clone was counted only a few times. The gene calls are TRBV18 and TRBJ1-1, with D possibly TRBD1 on 6 matching bases. The CDR3 totals 16 residues. The germline CDR1 and CDR2 sequences are KGHSH and LQKENI. Trimming cost V 2 bases and J 5 bases, with 18 bases left between them. This CDR3 is CASSPGNTAGVTEAFF. The CDR3 DNA follows: TGTGCCAGCTCACCAGGTAACACGGCAGGGGTGACTGAAGCTTTCTTT.

In regard to this clone: The junction shows a germline mismatch at one end, possibly a read error. The chain recombines TRBV2 with TRBJ2-7; TRBD2 matches 13 bases. The germline CDR1 and CDR2 sequences are SNHLY and FYNNEI. The CDR3 has 15 residues. The CDR3 reads CASILGLAGAYERYF. The CDR3, as DNA: TGTGCCAGCATACTAGGACTAGCGGGGGCCTACGAGCGGTACTTC.

This chain links TRBV5-1 with TRBJ2-1; TRBD2 might be the D (5 bases). This CDR3 is 15 amino acids long. Trimming left V 0 bases short and J 2 bases short, with 9 bases between. Germline V gives CDR1 SGHRS, CDR2 YFSETQ. The CDR3 reads CASSLASGTYNEQFF. CDR3 coding DNA: TGCGCCAGCAGCTTGGCTTCCGGGACCTACAATGAGCAGTTCTTC.

CDR3 nucleotides: TGTGCCAGCAGTTCACAGGGGAACACCTACGAGCAGTACTTC. Amino acids: CASSSQGNTYEQYF. The V call is TRBV6-5, the J call TRBJ2-7; TRBD1 matches at 7 bases. This CDR3 contains 14 residues. The V gene end was trimmed by 4 bases and the J gene end by 2 bases; junction bases not matched to a gene: 5. Germline V gene sequence: CDR1 MNHEY, CDR2 SVGAGI.

The gene calls are TRBV9 and TRBJ1-3, with 10 bases matching TRBD1. The CDR3 is made up of 15 amino acids. V shed 0 bases, J shed 6 bases, and the junction held 3 bases outside the gene matches. Germline CDR1 reads SGDLS; CDR2 reads YYNGEE. The CDR3, as DNA: TGTGCCAGCAGCGTAGCGGGACAGGGGTCAAACACCATATATTTT. Translation: CASSVAGQGSNTIYF.

The V call is TRBV7-6, the J call TRBJ1-1; D may be TRBD1 (5 bases). Germline CDR1 SGHVS, CDR2 FNYEAQ. Trimming removed 2 bases at V and 0 bases at J, with 13 bases between. This CDR3 has 16 residues. CDR3: CASSLTYPGVNTEAFF. CDR3 nucleotide sequence: TGTGCCAGCAGCTTAACCTATCCGGGGGTGAACACTGAAGCTTTCTTT.

This clone was found once. The chain links TRBV5-8 to TRBJ1-1; D is unresolved. V lost 1 base to trimming and J lost 9 bases, with 13 bases between them. The germline V gene encodes CDR1 SGHTS and CDR2 YDEGEE. This CDR3 is 13 amino acids long. The CDR3: CASSLSSSVKAFF. CDR3 coding DNA: TGTGCCAGCAGCTTGTCGAGTTCCGTGAAAGCTTTCTTT.

A remark on this clone: The junction departs from the called germline gene at one end, perhaps through a read error. This chain joins TRBV6-1 and TRBJ1-5; 7 bases fit TRBD1. CDR1 MNHNS and CDR2 SASEGT come from the germline V gene. The CDR3 contains 17 residues. The DNA for the CDR3 is TGTGCCAGCAGTGAAGGGGACAGTTTTGGGATCAATCGGCCCCAGCATTTT. Translated, it gives CASSEGDSFGINRPQHF.

CDR3 residues: CASSPRGEAANYGYTF. DNA of the CDR3: TGTGCCAGCAGCCCACGGGGGGAGGCCGCTAACTATGGCTACACCTTC. J is TRBJ1-2 and V is TRBV7-6, with TRBD1 as a possible D gene (5 bases). Germline V gene lookup returns CDR1 SGHVS and CDR2 FNYEAQ. The CDR3 is made up of 16 amino acids. V was cut by 5 bases and J by 0 bases, with 16 bases left in between. Filled out from reference TRBV7-6 and TRBJ1-2, the complete variable domain reads GAGVSQSPRYKVTKRGQDVALRCDPISGHVSLYWYRQALGQGPEFLTYFNYEAQQDKSGLPNDRFSAERPEGSISTLTIQRTEQRDSAMYRCASSPRGEAANYGYTFGSGTRLTVV.

The sample holds many counts of this clone. This specimen includes other DNA sequences encoding the same CDR3. The V and J genes are TRBV30 and TRBJ1-1; 8 bases align to TRBD1. V was pared by 3 bases and J by 1 base, with 7 bases of the junction left unmatched. CDR3 length: 15 residues. From germline, CDR1 is GTSNPN and CDR2 SVGIG (reference sequence). CDR3 in DNA: TGTGCCTGGAGGAGGCCGGACAGGGAGAACACTGAAGCTTTCTTT. Its protein is CAWRRPDRENTEAFF. The variable domain in full, with the rest retrieved from reference TRBV30 and TRBJ1-1, is SQTIHQWPATLVQPVGSPLSLECTVEGTSNPNLYWYRQAAGRGLQLLFYSVGIGQISSEVPQNLSASRPQDRQFILSSKKLLLSDSGFYLCAWRRPDRENTEAFFGQGTRLTVV.

The CDR3 protein is CASSLGASWQQYF. The CDR3 DNA reads TGCGCCAGCAGCTTGGGGGCTTCGTGGCAGCAGTACTTC. The genes are TRBV5-1 and TRBJ2-7; D is unresolved. Germline CDR1 and CDR2: SGHRS and YFSETQ. The CDR3 sequence is 13 residues long. V lost 0 bases and J lost 8, with 12 bases in between.

In this sample, this clone is medium-sized. V gene TRBV11-2 combines with J gene TRBJ2-5; possible D gene TRBD2, 5 bases. CDR1 is SGHAT and CDR2 is FQNNGV in the germline V gene. There are 15 residues in the CDR3. V lost 3 bases and J 2 bases, leaving 13 bases between the germline ends. As DNA, the CDR3 is TGTGCCAGCAGCTTCTGGGCGGGCCCACAAGAGACCCAGTACTTC. This gives the protein CASSFWAGPQETQYF.

J is TRBJ1-2 and V is TRBV6-5; D is ambiguous. Germline V gene data show CDR1 as MNHEY and CDR2 as SVGAGI. Trimming stripped 2 bases from V and 7 bases from J, with 11 bases between. The CDR3 consists of 13 residues. DNA of the CDR3: TGTGCCAGCAGTTACGCAGGAGGGTTTGGCTACACCTTC. This sequence encodes CASSYAGGFGYTF.

V and J are TRBV10-2 and TRBJ1-2; D remains unclear. The CDR3 is made up of 13 amino acids. V dropped 2 bases and J dropped 3 bases, with 7 bases sitting between them. The germline V gene has CDR1 WSHSY and CDR2 SAAADI. The CDR3, as DNA: TGCGCCAGCAGTGAGGTCGCAGACTATGGCTACACCTTC. Its translation: CASSEVADYGYTF.